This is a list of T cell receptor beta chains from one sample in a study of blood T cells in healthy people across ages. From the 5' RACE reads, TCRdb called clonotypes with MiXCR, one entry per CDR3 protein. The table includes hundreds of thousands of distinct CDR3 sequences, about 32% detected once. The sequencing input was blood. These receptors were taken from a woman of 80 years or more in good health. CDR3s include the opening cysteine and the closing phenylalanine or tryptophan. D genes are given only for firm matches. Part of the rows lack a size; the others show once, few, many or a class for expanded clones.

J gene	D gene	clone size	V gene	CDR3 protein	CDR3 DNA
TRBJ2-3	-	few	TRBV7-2	CASSPDYTTDTQYF	TGTGCCAGCAGCCCGGACTACACCACAGATACGCAGTATTTT
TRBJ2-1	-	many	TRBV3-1	CASSQSTAGYNEQFF	TGTGCCAGCAGCCAAAGCACCGCAGGGTACAATGAGCAGTTCTTC
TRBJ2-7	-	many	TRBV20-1	CSARDVGKSSYEQYF	TGCAGTGCTAGAGATGTGGGAAAAAGCTCCTACGAGCAGTACTTC
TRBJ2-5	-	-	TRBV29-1	CSVDRVQETQYF	TGCAGCGTAGACAGAGTACAAGAGACCCAGTACTTC
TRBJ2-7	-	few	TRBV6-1	CASRASSSYEQYF	TGTGCCAGCAGGGCTAGTAGCTCCTACGAGCAGTACTTC
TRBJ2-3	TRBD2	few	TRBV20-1	CSARDFRLATSTDTQYF	TGCAGTGCTAGAGATTTTAGACTAGCGACCAGCACAGATACGCAGTATTTT
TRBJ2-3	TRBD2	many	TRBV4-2	CASSQGPASGGFRNTQYF	TGTGCCAGCAGCCAAGGTCCGGCTAGCGGGGGGTTCAGGAATACGCAGTATTTT
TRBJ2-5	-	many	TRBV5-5	CASSWRGYQETQYF	TGTGCCAGCAGCTGGAGGGGCTACCAAGAGACCCAGTACTTC
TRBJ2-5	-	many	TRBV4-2	CASSQEGGRGEETQYF	TGTGCCAGCAGCCAAGAAGGGGGCAGGGGGGAAGAGACCCAGTACTTC
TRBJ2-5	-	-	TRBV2	CASEGRGRQETQYF	TGTGCCTCCGAGGGGCGCGGCAGACAAGAGACCCAGTACTTC
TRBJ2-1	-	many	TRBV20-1	CSARGGGSDWDNEQFF	TGCAGTGCTAGAGGTGGGGGGAGCGATTGGGACAATGAGCAGTTCTTC
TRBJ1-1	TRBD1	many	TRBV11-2	CASSRDRGGGGAFF	TGTGCCAGCAGCAGGGACAGGGGAGGAGGTGGCGCTTTCTTT
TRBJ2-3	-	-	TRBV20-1	CSASGSGTQYF	TGCAGTGCTAGTGGGTCAGGTACGCAGTATTTT
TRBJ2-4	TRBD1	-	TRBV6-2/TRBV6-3	CASRYTGQYIQYF	TGTGCCAGCAGGTACACGGGACAGTACATTCAGTACTTC
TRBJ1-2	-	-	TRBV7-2	CAGSLGSLSPYGYTF	TGTGCCGGCAGCTTAGGAAGCCTTAGTCCCTATGGCTACACCTTC
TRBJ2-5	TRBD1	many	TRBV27	CASNRGRGFGQETQYF	TGTGCCAGCAACAGGGGGCGCGGGTTTGGGCAAGAGACCCAGTACTTC
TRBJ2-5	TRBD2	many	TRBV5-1	CASSLTSGGSRGETQYF	TGCGCCAGCAGCTTGACTAGCGGGGGCTCCAGAGGAGAGACCCAGTACTTC
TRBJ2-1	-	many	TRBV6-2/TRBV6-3	CASRLQAYNEQFF	TGTGCCAGCAGGCTACAGGCGTACAATGAGCAGTTCTTC
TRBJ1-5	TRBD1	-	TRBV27	CASSFGATGGNQPQHF	TGTGCCAGCAGTTTTGGGGCGACAGGGGGCAATCAGCCCCAGCATTTT
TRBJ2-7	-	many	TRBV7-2	CASSLIKNAGFEQYF	TGTGCCAGCAGCTTAATTAAGAATGCGGGATTCGAGCAGTACTTC
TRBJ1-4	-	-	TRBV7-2	CASSPPQDVGLFF	TGTGCCAGCAGCCCCCCCCAGGATGTGGGACTGTTTTTT
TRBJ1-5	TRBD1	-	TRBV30	CAWARGETQHF	TGTGCCTGGGCCAGGGGGGAAACCCAGCATTTT
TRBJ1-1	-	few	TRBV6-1	CASSERFLGNTEAFF	TGTGCCAGCAGTGAGAGGTTTTTAGGGAATACTGAAGCTTTCTTT
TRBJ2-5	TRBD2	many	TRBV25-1	CASSHTLGGGAVETQYF	TGTGCCAGCAGTCACACCTTAGGCGGGGGGGCCGTGGAGACCCAGTACTTC
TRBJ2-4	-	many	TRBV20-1	CSASIQRINIQYF	TGCAGTGCTAGTATTCAGAGGATAAACATTCAGTACTTC
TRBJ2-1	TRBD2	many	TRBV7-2	CASSADSGADNEQFF	TGTGCCAGCAGCGCTGATAGCGGGGCGGACAATGAGCAGTTCTTC
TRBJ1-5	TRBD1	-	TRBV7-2	CASSKGQENQPQHF	TGTGCCAGCAGCAAGGGACAGGAGAATCAGCCCCAGCATTTT
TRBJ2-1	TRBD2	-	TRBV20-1	CSARDKLAGFHEQFF	TGCAGTGCTAGAGATAAACTAGCGGGATTCCATGAGCAGTTCTTC
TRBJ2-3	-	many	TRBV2	CASRSGLLDTQYF	TGTGCCAGCAGATCAGGACTATTAGATACGCAGTATTTT
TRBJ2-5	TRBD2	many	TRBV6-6	CASSYSPGTSGRETQYF	TGTGCCAGCAGTTACTCCCCCGGGACTAGCGGCCGGGAGACCCAGTACTTC
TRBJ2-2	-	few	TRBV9	CASSVAINTGEPFF	TGTGCCAGCAGCGTAGCCATAAACACCGGGGAGCCGTTTTTT
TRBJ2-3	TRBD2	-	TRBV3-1	CASRRAGERTDTQYF	TGTGCCAGCAGGCGAGCGGGGGAACGCACAGATACGCAGTATTTT
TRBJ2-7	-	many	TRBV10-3	CAISESGRAYEQYF	TGTGCCATCAGTGAGTCGGGCAGGGCCTACGAGCAGTACTTC
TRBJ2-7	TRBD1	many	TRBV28	CASNDRGLYEQYF	TGTGCCAGCAACGACAGGGGCCTCTACGAGCAGTACTTC
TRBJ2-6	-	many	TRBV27	CASSPRGGSRANVLTF	TGTGCCAGCAGTCCCCGAGGCGGGTCCCGGGCCAACGTCCTGACTTTC
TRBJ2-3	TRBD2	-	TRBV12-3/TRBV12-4	CASRLAGVSADMQYF	TGTGCCAGCAGGTTAGCGGGAGTGAGCGCAGATATGCAGTATTTT
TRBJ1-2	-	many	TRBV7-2	CAQREGFDGYTF	TGTGCACAGAGAGAGGGGTTTGATGGCTACACCTTC
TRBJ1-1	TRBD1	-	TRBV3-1	CASSQDQGGSEAFF	TGTGCCAGCAGCCAAGATCAAGGGGGCAGCGAAGCTTTCTTT
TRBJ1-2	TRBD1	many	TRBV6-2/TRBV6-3	CASSARDRPNYGYTF	TGTGCCAGCAGTGCCCGGGACAGACCTAACTATGGCTACACCTTC
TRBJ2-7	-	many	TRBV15	CATSRLGEQYF	TGTGCCACCAGCAGACTGGGCGAGCAGTACTTC
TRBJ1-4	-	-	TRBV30	CAWGQNNEKLFF	TGTGCCTGGGGACAGAATAATGAAAAACTGTTTTTT
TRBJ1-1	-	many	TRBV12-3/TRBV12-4	CASSLQGRRTEAFF	TGTGCCAGCAGTTTACAGGGGAGGAGGACTGAAGCTTTCTTT
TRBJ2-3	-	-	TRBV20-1	CSALTSGMRRADTQYF	TGCAGTGCTTTGACTAGTGGGATGCGGAGGGCAGATACGCAGTATTTT
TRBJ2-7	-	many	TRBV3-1	CASSQELAPREQYF	TGTGCCAGCAGCCAAGAATTGGCTCCGCGCGAGCAGTACTTC
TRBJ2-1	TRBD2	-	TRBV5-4	CASSSPGGPRNEQFF	TGTGCCAGCAGCTCCCCGGGGGGGCCGAGGAATGAGCAGTTCTTC
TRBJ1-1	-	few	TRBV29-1	CSVEGVREAFF	TGCAGCGTTGAGGGGGTCCGCGAAGCTTTCTTT
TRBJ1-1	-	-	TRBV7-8	CASRAPSGENTEAFF	TGTGCCAGCAGGGCCCCCTCAGGGGAAAACACTGAAGCTTTCTTT
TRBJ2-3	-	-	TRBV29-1	CSVENRGTDTQYF	TGCAGCGTTGAGAACAGGGGCACAGATACGCAGTATTTT
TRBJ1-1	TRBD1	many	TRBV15	CATSLRTGITEAFF	TGTGCCACCAGCCTAAGGACAGGGATAACTGAAGCTTTCTTT
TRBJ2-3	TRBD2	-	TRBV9	CASSPRRGVHTDTQYF	TGTGCCAGCAGCCCCCGTCGGGGGGTCCACACAGATACGCAGTATTTT
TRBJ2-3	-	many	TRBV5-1	CASSYGRASTDTQYF	TGCGCCAGCAGCTACGGAAGGGCTAGCACAGATACGCAGTATTTT
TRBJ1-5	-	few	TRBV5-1	CASSVDGFSNQPQHF	TGCGCCAGCAGCGTTGACGGGTTTAGCAATCAGCCCCAGCATTTT
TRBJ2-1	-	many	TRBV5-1	CASSLVGLLNEQFF	TGCGCCAGCAGCTTGGTGGGTCTTCTGAATGAGCAGTTCTTC
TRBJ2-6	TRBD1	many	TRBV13	CASSLRSGTGTSGANVLTF	TGTGCCAGCAGCTTGAGGTCCGGGACAGGGACTTCTGGGGCCAACGTCCTGACTTTC
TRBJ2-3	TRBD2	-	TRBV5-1	CASSLWETSGGSTDTQYF	TGCGCCAGCAGCCTATGGGAAACTAGCGGGGGGTCCACAGATACGCAGTATTTT
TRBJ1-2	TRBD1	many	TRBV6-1	CASSQGDYGYTF	TGTGCCAGCAGTCAGGGGGACTATGGCTACACCTTC
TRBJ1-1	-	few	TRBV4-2	CASSQGNRAPVNTEAFF	TGTGCCAGCAGCCAAGGGAACAGGGCCCCCGTGAACACTGAAGCTTTCTTT
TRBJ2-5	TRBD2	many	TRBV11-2	CASSLVAGAPTETQYF	TGTGCCAGCAGCTTAGTAGCGGGGGCGCCAACTGAGACCCAGTACTTC
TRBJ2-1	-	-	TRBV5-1	CASSLEGSGYEQFF	TGCGCCAGCAGCTTGGAAGGGTCTGGCTATGAGCAGTTCTTC
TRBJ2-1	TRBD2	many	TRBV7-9	CASSLSGGATYNEQFF	TGTGCCAGCAGCTTATCGGGGGGGGCGACCTACAATGAGCAGTTCTTC